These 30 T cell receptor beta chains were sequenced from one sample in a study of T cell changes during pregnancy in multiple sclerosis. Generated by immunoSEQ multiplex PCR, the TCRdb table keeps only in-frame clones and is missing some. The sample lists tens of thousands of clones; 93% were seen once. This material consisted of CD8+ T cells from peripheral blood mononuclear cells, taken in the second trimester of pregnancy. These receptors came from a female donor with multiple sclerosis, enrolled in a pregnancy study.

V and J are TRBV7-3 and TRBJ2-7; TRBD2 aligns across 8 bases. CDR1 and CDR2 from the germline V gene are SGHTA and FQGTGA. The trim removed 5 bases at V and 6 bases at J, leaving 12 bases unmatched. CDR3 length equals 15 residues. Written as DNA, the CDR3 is TGTGCCAGCAGCCGGGAGGGGGGGGGCCCAGGCGAGCAGTACTTC. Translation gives CASSREGGGPGEQYF.

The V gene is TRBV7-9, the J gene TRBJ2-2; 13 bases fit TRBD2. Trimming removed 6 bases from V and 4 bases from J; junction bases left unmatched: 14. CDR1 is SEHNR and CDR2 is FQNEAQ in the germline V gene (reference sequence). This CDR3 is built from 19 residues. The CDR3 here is CASSKRTSGGDRVTGELFF. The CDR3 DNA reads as TGTGCCAGCAGTAAAAGGACTAGCGGGGGAGACCGGGTCACCGGGGAGCTGTTTTTT.

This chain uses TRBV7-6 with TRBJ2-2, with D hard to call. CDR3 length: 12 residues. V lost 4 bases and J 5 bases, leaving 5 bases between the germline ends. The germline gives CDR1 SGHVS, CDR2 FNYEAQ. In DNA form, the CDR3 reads TGTGCCAGCAGCTCCCTAACCGGGGAGCTGTTTTTT. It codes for CASSSLTGELFF.

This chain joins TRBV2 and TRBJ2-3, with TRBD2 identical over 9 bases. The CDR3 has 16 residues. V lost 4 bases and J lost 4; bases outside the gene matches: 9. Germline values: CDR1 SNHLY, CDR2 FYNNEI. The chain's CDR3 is CASSGVSGSDADTQYF. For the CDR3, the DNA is TGTGCCAGCAGTGGAGTTAGCGGGAGTGACGCAGATACGCAGTATTTT.

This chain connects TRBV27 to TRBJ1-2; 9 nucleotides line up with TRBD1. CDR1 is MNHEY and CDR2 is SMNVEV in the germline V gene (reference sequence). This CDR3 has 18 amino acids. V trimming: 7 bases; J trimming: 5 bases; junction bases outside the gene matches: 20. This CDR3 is CASTVIGQGSLGAYGYTF. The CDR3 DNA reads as TGTGCCAGCACCGTAATTGGACAGGGGTCTCTCGGCGCTTATGGCTACACCTTC.

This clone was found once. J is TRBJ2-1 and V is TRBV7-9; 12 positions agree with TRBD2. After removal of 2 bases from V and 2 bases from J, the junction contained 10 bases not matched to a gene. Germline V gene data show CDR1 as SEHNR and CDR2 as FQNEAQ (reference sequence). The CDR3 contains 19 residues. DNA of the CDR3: TGTGCCAGCAGCTTAACGACTAGCGGGAGTATGTATCCCTACAATGAGCAGTTCTTC. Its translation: CASSLTTSGSMYPYNEQFF.

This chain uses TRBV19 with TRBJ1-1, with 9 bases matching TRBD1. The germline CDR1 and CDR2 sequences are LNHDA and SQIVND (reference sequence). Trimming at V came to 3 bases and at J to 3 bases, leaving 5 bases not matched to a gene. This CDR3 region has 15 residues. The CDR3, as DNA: TGTGCCAGTAGTATCGAACAGGGGGCTTACACTGAAGCTTTCTTT. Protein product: CASSIEQGAYTEAFF.

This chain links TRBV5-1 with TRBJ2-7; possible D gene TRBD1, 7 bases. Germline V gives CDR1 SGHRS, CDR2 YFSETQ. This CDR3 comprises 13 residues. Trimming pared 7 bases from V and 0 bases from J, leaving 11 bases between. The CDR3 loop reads CASGGDSSYEQYF. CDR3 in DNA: TGCGCCAGCGGCGGGGACAGCTCCTACGAGCAGTACTTC.

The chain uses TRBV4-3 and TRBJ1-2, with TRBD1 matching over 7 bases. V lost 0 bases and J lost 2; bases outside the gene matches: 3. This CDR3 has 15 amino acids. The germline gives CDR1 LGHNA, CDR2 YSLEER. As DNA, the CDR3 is TGCGCCAGCAGCCAAGAGCAGGGACAGAACTATGGCTACACCTTC. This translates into CASSQEQGQNYGYTF.

The CDR3 bases are TGCGCCAGCAGCCAAGATTTCGGCGGGGGGGCCGAGACCCAGTACTTC. This sequence encodes CASSQDFGGGAETQYF. The chain employs TRBV4-3 and TRBJ2-5, with 9 bases identical to TRBD2. CDR1 is LGHNA, CDR2 YSLEER, per germline. J lost 5 bases, V lost 0 bases, and 7 bases had no gene match. This CDR3 spans 16 amino acids.

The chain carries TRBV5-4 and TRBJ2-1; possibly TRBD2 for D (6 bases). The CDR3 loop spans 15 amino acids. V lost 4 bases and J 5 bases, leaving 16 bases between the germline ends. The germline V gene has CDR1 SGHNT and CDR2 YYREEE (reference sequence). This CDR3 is CASSPPEGRHNEQFF. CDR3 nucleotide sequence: TGTGCCAGCAGCCCCCCGGAGGGGCGTCACAATGAGCAGTTCTTC.

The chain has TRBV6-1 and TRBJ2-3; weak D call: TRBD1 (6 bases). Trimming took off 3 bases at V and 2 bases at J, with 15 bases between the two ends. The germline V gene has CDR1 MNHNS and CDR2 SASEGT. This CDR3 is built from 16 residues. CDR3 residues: CASSDRQARSTDTQYF. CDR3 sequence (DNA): TGTGCCAGCAGTGACCGACAGGCACGTTCCACAGATACGCAGTATTTT.

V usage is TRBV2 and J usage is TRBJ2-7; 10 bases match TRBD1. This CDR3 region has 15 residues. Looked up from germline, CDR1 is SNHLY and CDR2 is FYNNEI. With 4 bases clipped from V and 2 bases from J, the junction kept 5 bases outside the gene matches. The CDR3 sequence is CASSADRGHPYEQYF. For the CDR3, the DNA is TGTGCCAGCAGTGCCGACAGGGGGCACCCCTACGAGCAGTACTTC.

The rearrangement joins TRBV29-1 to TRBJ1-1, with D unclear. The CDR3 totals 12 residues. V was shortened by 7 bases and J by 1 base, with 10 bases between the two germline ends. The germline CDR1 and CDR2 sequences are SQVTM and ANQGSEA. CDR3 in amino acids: CSARRGNTEAFF. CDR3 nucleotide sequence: TGCAGCGCTCGGCGGGGGAACACTGAAGCTTTCTTT.

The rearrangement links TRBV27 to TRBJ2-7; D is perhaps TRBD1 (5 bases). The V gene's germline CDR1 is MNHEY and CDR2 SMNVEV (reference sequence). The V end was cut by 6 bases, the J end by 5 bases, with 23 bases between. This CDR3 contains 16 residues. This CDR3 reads CASSPRFGAQNHEQYF. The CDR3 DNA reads TGTGCCAGCAGCCCCCGGTTTGGGGCCCAGAACCACGAGCAGTACTTC.

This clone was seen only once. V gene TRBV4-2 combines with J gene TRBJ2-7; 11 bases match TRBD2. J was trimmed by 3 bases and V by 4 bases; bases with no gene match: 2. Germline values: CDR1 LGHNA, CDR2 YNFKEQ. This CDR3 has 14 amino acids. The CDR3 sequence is CASSLAGGGYEQYF. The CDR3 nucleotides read TGTGCCAGCAGCCTAGCGGGAGGGGGCTACGAGCAGTACTTC.

For the CDR3, the DNA is TGTGCCAGCAAAGCGGGAGTACCCGAGCAGTACTTC. Amino acids: CASKAGVPEQYF. J is TRBJ2-7 and V is TRBV2; 8 nucleotides align to TRBD2. The J segment lost 6 bases and the V segment lost 7 bases, leaving 5 bases of the junction unmatched. The length of the CDR3 is 12 residues. The germline V gene encodes CDR1 SNHLY and CDR2 FYNNEI.

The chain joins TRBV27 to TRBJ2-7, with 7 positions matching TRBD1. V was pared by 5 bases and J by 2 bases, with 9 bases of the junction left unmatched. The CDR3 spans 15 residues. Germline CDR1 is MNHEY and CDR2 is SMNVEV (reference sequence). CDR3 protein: CASSASRDSTYEQYF. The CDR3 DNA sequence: TGTGCCAGCAGTGCCTCCCGGGACAGTACCTACGAGCAGTACTTC.

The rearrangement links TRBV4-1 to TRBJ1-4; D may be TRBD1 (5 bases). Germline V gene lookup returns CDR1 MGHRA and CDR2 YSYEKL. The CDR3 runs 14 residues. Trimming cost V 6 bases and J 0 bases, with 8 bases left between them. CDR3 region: CASSETATNEKLFF. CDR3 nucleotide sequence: TGCGCCAGCAGTGAGACAGCAACTAATGAAAAACTGTTTTTT.

In DNA, the CDR3 is TGTGCCAGCAGAAAAATGGGGGACAATTCTGGAAACACCATATATTTT. Translation: CASRKMGDNSGNTIYF. The chain joins TRBV7-9 to TRBJ1-3; the D gene is possibly TRBD1 (6 bases). V lost 6 bases to trimming and J lost 1 base, with 16 bases between them. The CDR3 is 16 amino acids. Germline loops: CDR1 SEHNR, CDR2 FQNEAQ (reference sequence).

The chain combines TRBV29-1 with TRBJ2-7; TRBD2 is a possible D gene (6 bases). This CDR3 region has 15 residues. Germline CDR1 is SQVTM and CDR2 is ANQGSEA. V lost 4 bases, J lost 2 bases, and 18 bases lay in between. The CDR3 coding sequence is TGCAGCGTTGGATCGGGACTTGCGGGGCCCTACGAGCAGTACTTC. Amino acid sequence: CSVGSGLAGPYEQYF.

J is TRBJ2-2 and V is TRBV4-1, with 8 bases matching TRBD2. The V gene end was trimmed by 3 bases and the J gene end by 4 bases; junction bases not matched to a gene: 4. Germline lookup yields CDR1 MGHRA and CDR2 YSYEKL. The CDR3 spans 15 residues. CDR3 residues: CASSQRLAGTGELFF. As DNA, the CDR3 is TGCGCCAGCAGCCAGAGGCTAGCGGGCACCGGGGAGCTGTTTTTT.

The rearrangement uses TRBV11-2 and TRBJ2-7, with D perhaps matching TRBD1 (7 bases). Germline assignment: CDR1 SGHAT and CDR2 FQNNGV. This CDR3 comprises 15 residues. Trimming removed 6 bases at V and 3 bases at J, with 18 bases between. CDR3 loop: CASSLIPGGNYEQYF. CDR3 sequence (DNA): TGTGCCAGCAGTTTAATCCCAGGGGGGAACTACGAGCAGTACTTC.

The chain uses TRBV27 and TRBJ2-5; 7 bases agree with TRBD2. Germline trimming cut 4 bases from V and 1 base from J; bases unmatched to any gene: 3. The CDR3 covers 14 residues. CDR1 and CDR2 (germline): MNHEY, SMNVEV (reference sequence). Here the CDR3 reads CASSWAGAQETQYF. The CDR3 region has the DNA TGTGCCAGCAGTTGGGCGGGAGCCCAAGAGACCCAGTACTTC.

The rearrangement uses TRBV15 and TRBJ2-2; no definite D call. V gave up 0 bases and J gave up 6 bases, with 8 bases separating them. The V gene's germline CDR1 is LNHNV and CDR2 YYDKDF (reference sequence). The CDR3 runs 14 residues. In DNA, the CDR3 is TGTGCCACCAGCAGAGAGGGTCGGGCCGGGGAGCTGTTTTTT. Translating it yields CATSREGRAGELFF.

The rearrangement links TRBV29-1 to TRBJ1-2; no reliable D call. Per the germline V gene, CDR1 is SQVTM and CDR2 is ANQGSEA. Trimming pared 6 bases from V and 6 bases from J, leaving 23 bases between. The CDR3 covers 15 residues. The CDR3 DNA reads TGCAGCGTGAGAACTAACACCCGAGAGAGGGATGGCTACACCTTC. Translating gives CSVRTNTRERDGYTF.

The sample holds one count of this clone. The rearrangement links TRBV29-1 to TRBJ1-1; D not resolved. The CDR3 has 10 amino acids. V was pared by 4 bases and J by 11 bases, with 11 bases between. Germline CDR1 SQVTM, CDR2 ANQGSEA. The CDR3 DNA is TGCAGCGTTGCACACCCTCAGGCTTTCTTT. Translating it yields CSVAHPQAFF.

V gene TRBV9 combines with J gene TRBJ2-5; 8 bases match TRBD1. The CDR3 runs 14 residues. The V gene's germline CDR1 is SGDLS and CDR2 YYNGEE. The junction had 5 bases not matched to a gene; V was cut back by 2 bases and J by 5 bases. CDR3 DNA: TGTGCCAGCAGCGTTCAGGGGGCGACGGAGACCCAGTACTTC. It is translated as CASSVQGATETQYF.

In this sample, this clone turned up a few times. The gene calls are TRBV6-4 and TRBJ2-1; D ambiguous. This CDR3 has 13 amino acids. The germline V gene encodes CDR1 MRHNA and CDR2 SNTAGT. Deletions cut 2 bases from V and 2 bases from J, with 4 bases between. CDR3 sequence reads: CASSDEAYNEQFF. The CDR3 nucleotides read TGTGCCAGCAGTGACGAGGCCTACAATGAGCAGTTCTTC.

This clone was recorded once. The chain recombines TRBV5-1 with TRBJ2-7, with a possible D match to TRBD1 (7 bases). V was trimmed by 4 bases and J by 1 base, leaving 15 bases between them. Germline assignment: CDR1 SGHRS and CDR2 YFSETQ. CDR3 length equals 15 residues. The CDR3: CASSPGGTESYEQYF. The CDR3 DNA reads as TGCGCCAGCAGCCCAGGGGGGACGGAGTCCTACGAGCAGTACTTC.